This record concerns one T cell receptor (beta chain) sequence. The sample originates from a study of blood T cell repertoires in COVID-19. Sequencing used immunoSEQ multiplex PCR; TCRdb keeps in-frame clones, though not all of them. The sample has about 190,000 clones; approximately 91% are singletons. CDR3 length: 13 residues. V lost 3 bases and J lost 6, with 14 bases in between. Germline V lookup: CDR1 GTSNPN, CDR2 SVGIG (reference sequence). The origin of this receptor is a man aged 18 to 29 with active or convalescent COVID-19. The chain couples TRBV30 to TRBJ1-1; no definite D call. The source material was peripheral blood. The CDR3 sequence: CAWSVGGFAEAFF. The CDR3 DNA reads as TGTGCCTGGAGCGTCGGAGGCTTCGCTGAAGCTTTCTTT.